Shown below are 5 T cell receptor beta chains from a single sample sequenced in a study of cytomegalovirus exposure and HLA in healthy donors. A multiplex PCR was run with 60 Vbeta primers and 13 Jbeta primers. The assay was immunoSEQ multiplex PCR, and TCRdb's table has in-frame clones only and misses some. This sample carries 80,000 or so clones, with less than 1.5% going to the ten biggest clones. The sequenced sample consisted of PBMCs. The receptor source for this set is a woman aged 25 to 39 in good health and CMV-seronegative.

The chain uses TRBV9 and TRBJ2-1; TRBD1 aligns across 10 bases. The CDR3 is 20 residues long. J gave up 6 bases and V 4 bases, and 22 bases lay outside the gene matches. Germline V gene data show CDR1 as SGDLS and CDR2 as YYNGEE. The CDR3, as DNA: TGTGCCAGCAGCCCCCAAGACAGGGGGCGACGTTTGCCCCATCTCAATGAGCAGTTCTTC. Translating gives CASSPQDRGRRLPHLNEQFF.

The chain uses TRBV6-5 and TRBJ1-1; weak D call: TRBD1 (6 bases). The germline V and J ends were trimmed by 6 bases and 1 base, with 9 bases remaining between them. The CDR3 runs to 13 residues. CDR1 and CDR2 (germline): MNHEY, SVGAGI. The CDR3 coding sequence is TGTGCCAGCAGATCCAGGGGGAACACTGAAGCTTTCTTT. This gives the protein CASRSRGNTEAFF.

The chain joins TRBV5-1 to TRBJ2-5, with TRBD1 as a possible D gene (6 bases). CDR3 size: 15 residues. Germline CDR1 is SGHRS and CDR2 is YFSETQ. Between the trimmed V and J ends, which lost 5 bases and 4 bases, there was a span of 18 bases. CDR3 amino acids: CASRLGGIGLETQYF. The CDR3 DNA is TGCGCCAGCAGACTTGGGGGCATCGGCCTAGAGACCCAGTACTTC.

This sequence joins TRBV9 and TRBJ1-5; 7 bases match TRBD1. This CDR3 comprises 14 residues. CDR1 is SGDLS and CDR2 is YYNGEE in the germline V gene. Trimming at V came to 4 bases and at J to 3 bases, leaving 4 bases not matched to a gene. CDR3 region: CASSRDRDNQPQHF. The DNA of the CDR3 is TGTGCCAGCAGCAGAGACAGGGACAATCAGCCCCAGCATTTT.

The chain carries TRBV5-5 and TRBJ1-2; D is perhaps TRBD1 (5 bases). Trimming left V 2 bases short and J 1 base short, with 6 bases between. The CDR3 covers 13 residues. Germline lookup yields CDR1 SGHKS and CDR2 YYEKEE (reference sequence). The chain's CDR3 is CASSLDSNYGYTF. CDR3 nucleotides: TGTGCCAGCAGCTTAGACAGTAACTATGGCTACACCTTC.